Each of the 20 T cell receptor beta chains below was sequenced from the same sample in a study of control samples from healthy donors and cancer patients. Using immunoSEQ multiplex PCR, the repertoire was profiled, and TCRdb retains in-frame clones only, with some absent. The sample has more than 140,000 clones; 75% to 95% are singletons. Sequencing was performed on blood. The receptor set was obtained from a man between 18 and 35 years old in good health.

This clone came up once. The chain combines TRBV11-3 with TRBJ2-7; weak D call: TRBD2 (6 bases). The CDR3 extends over 15 amino acids. Germline V gene data show CDR1 as SGHNT and CDR2 as YENEEA. The ends were cut back, 1 base at V and 0 bases at J, with 10 bases in the middle. CDR3 DNA: TGTGCCAGCAGCTTAGGGCTAGCGAGCTCCTACGAGCAGTACTTC. Translation: CASSLGLASSYEQYF.

The rearrangement links TRBV25-1 to TRBJ1-5; D gene unclear. The CDR3 covers 14 residues. Deletions cut 2 bases from V and 4 bases from J, with 9 bases between. Germline V lookup: CDR1 MGHDK, CDR2 SYGVNS. The CDR3 loop reads CASSEPNSNQPQHF. CDR3 sequence (DNA): TGTGCCAGCAGTGAACCCAACAGTAATCAGCCCCAGCATTTT.

This rearrangement joins TRBV19 to TRBJ2-2; 9 bases match TRBD2. The CDR3 is made up of 17 amino acids. The germline V gene has CDR1 LNHDA and CDR2 SQIVND (reference sequence). V shed 5 bases and J 0 bases; nucleotides not matched to a gene: 7. The chain's CDR3 is CASSPKLAGPNTGELFF. The DNA for the CDR3 is TGTGCCAGTAGTCCAAAGCTAGCGGGGCCGAACACCGGGGAGCTGTTTTTT.

This clone was picked up one time. The chain combines TRBV28 with TRBJ1-2, with a weak D call TRBD1 (6 bases). CDR3 length: 14 residues. Germline V gene lookup returns CDR1 MDHEN and CDR2 SYDVKM. Trimming took off 2 bases at V and 4 bases at J, with 11 bases between the two ends. For the CDR3, the DNA is TGTGCCAGCAGTTTAGGACAGTACATCTATGGCTACACCTTC. Its protein product is CASSLGQYIYGYTF.

The chain links TRBV19 to TRBJ2-3, with D unresolved. This CDR3 region has 15 residues. Germline CDR1 reads LNHDA; CDR2 reads SQIVND (reference sequence). The V and J ends lost 4 bases and 1 base respectively, with 12 bases between them. This CDR3 is CASSSLGVGTDTQYF. The CDR3 DNA reads TGTGCCAGTAGTAGCCTTGGGGTGGGCACAGATACGCAGTATTTT.

The V gene is TRBV9, the J gene TRBJ1-1; 8 nucleotides align to TRBD1. In germline, CDR1 is SGDLS, CDR2 YYNGEE. Losses at the gene ends were 4 bases for V and 5 bases for J; bases not matched to a gene: 7. The CDR3 covers 14 residues. The CDR3 sequence: CASSRDRWGTEAFF. CDR3 DNA: TGTGCCAGCAGCCGGGACAGGTGGGGGACTGAAGCTTTCTTT.

The chain links TRBV6-6 to TRBJ1-5; no reliable D call. The V gene lost 0 bases and the J gene lost 4 bases, with 7 bases spanning the gap. CDR3 length: 14 amino acids. Germline CDR1 and CDR2: MNHNY and SVGAGI (reference sequence). As DNA, the CDR3 is TGTGCCAGCAGTTACTCGAATACAAATCAGCCCCAGCATTTT. This translates into CASSYSNTNQPQHF.

The chain recombines TRBV19 with TRBJ1-2, with TRBD1 identical over 8 bases. Germline loops: CDR1 LNHDA, CDR2 SQIVND (reference sequence). The CDR3 has 16 residues. V trimming: 6 bases; J trimming: 4 bases; junction bases outside the gene matches: 13. The CDR3 nucleotides are TGTGCCAGTAGCCGGGCGGACAGGGAAGGGACCTATGGCTACACCTTC. Residues: CASSRADREGTYGYTF.

V and J are TRBV6-5 and TRBJ2-3, with 8 bases aligning to TRBD2. Germline loops: CDR1 MNHEY, CDR2 SVGAGI. Germline trimming cut 4 bases from V and 2 bases from J; bases unmatched to any gene: 5. CDR3 size: 15 residues. CDR3 DNA sequence: TGTGCCAGCAGTTTGGCGGGGGGCTACACAGATACGCAGTATTTT. The encoded protein is CASSLAGGYTDTQYF.

The chain combines TRBV28 with TRBJ1-2; 7 positions agree with TRBD1. Germline V gene sequence: CDR1 MDHEN, CDR2 SYDVKM. The trim removed 2 bases at V and 9 bases at J, leaving 3 bases unmatched. This CDR3 region has 12 residues. The CDR3 reads CASSLGTVRYTF. For the CDR3, the DNA is TGTGCCAGCAGTTTAGGGACAGTCCGCTACACCTTC.

The chain employs TRBV5-1 and TRBJ2-1, with D possibly matching TRBD1 (5 bases). Trimming shortened V by 4 bases and J by 4 bases, and 9 bases separated the two germline ends. CDR3 size: 13 residues. The germline gives CDR1 SGHRS, CDR2 YFSETQ. The CDR3 here is CASSIGAYNEQFF. DNA of the CDR3: TGCGCCAGCAGCATAGGGGCGTACAATGAGCAGTTCTTC.

The chain employs TRBV10-1 and TRBJ2-5; maybe TRBD1 (5 bases). Per the germline V gene, CDR1 is WNHNN and CDR2 is SYGVQD (reference sequence). The CDR3 totals 14 residues. Trimming pared 4 bases from V and 0 bases from J, leaving 9 bases between. The CDR3 DNA reads as TGCGCCAGCAGTGCGGACAAGTACCAAGAGACCCAGTACTTC. Protein: CASSADKYQETQYF.

In regard to this clone: The same CDR3 also results from other DNA sequences found in this sample. V gene TRBV14 combines with J gene TRBJ2-7, with no clear D. The CDR3 is 11 residues long. V gave up 1 base and J gave up 4 bases, with 2 bases separating them. CDR1 and CDR2 (germline): SGHDN, FVKESK. Written as DNA, the CDR3 is TGTGCCAGCAGCCAAGGTTACGAGCAGTACTTC. Encoded protein: CASSQGYEQYF.

On this clone: Other DNA sequences in this sample translate to the same CDR3. The chain couples TRBV30 to TRBJ2-5, with D maybe TRBD2 (5 bases). V lost 0 bases, J lost 3 bases, and 5 bases lay in between. CDR1 and CDR2 (germline): GTSNPN, SVGIG (reference sequence). CDR3 length equals 12 residues. In DNA form, the CDR3 reads TGTGCCTGGAGTGTAGCGGAAGAGACCCAGTACTTC. Translation: CAWSVAEETQYF.

This chain joins TRBV3-1 (or the pseudogene TRBV3-2) and TRBJ2-2, with 7 bases matching TRBD2. Per germline, CDR1 LGHDT and CDR2 YNNKEL (reference sequence). The J segment lost 0 bases and the V segment lost 3 bases, leaving 7 bases of the junction unmatched. The CDR3 sequence is 17 residues long. The CDR3 sequence is CASSQLGGGPNTGELFF. CDR3 sequence (DNA): TGTGCCAGCAGCCAGCTGGGCGGGGGACCGAACACCGGGGAGCTGTTTTTT.

This chain uses TRBV6-1 with TRBJ1-6, with 7 bases that match TRBD1. V dropped 2 bases and J dropped 6; count of bases not matched to a gene: 4. This CDR3 has 15 amino acids. Per germline, CDR1 MNHNS and CDR2 SASEGT. CDR3 loop: CASSELGTANSPLHF. The DNA for the CDR3 is TGTGCCAGCAGTGAATTGGGGACAGCTAATTCACCCCTCCACTTT.

This clone occurred a few times. This chain uses TRBV6-2 or TRBV6-3 with TRBJ2-2, with D possibly matching TRBD1 (7 bases). With 5 bases removed from V and 4 bases from J, the gap between germline ends came to 14 bases. Germline V gives CDR1 MNHEY, CDR2 SVGEGT. CDR3 size: 15 residues. As DNA, the CDR3 is TGTGCCAGCAGTGTGCTTCAGGGGGGCACCGGGGAGCTGTTTTTT. Translating it yields CASSVLQGGTGELFF.

The chain links TRBV6-4 to TRBJ2-1; D not certain. V was pared by 2 bases and J by 2 bases, with 19 bases between. Germline V lookup: CDR1 MRHNA, CDR2 SNTAGT. This CDR3 comprises 18 residues. Here the CDR3 reads CASSDERSPLRTYNEQFF. The CDR3 bases are TGTGCCAGCAGTGACGAAAGGAGTCCCCTAAGGACCTACAATGAGCAGTTCTTC.

In nucleotides, the CDR3 is TGCAGCGTTCCCCTAGCGGGGGGCTACGAGCAGTACTTC. Its translation: CSVPLAGGYEQYF. The chain employs TRBV29-1 and TRBJ2-7, with 11 bases matching TRBD2. V dropped 5 bases and J dropped 3; count of bases not matched to a gene: 3. CDR3 length: 13 amino acids. The V gene's germline CDR1 is SQVTM and CDR2 ANQGSEA.

The rearrangement uses TRBV12-3 or TRBV12-4 and TRBJ1-4; possible D gene TRBD1, 6 bases. CDR3 length: 12 amino acids. Trimming removed 6 bases at V and 6 bases at J, with 8 bases between. As DNA, the CDR3 is TGTGCCAGCAGAGGGGGAGATGAAAAACTGTTTTTT. It specifies CASRGGDEKLFF.